A single sample gave rise to the 10 T cell receptor beta chains below, sequenced in a study of cytomegalovirus exposure and HLA in healthy donors. 13 Jbeta primers and 60 Vbeta primers were used for the PCR. Assay: immunoSEQ multiplex PCR; the TCRdb copy retains only in-frame clones and omits some. Found here are 150,000 to 200,000 clones, approximately 82% of them singletons; the top ten hold roughly 7.6%. Input material: PBMCs. These receptors were collected from a woman between 35 and 50 years old in good health and CMV-seropositive.

The chain is built from TRBV18 and TRBJ1-1; 7 nucleotides align to TRBD1. CDR3 length: 13 amino acids. V gave up 6 bases and J gave up 4 bases; unmatched junction bases: 5. Germline CDR1 reads KGHSH; CDR2 reads LQKENI. The CDR3, as DNA: TGTGCCAGCTCTATACAGGGGTCCACTGAAGCTTTCTTT. It codes for CASSIQGSTEAFF.

Notes on this clone: The junction does not match germline at one end; this may be a read error. The genes are TRBV7-7 and TRBJ2-7, with 9 bases identical to TRBD1. This CDR3 contains 16 residues. CDR1 is SSHAT and CDR2 is FNYEAQ in the germline V gene (reference sequence). CDR3: CASSLLQGARGYEQYF. CDR3 nucleotide sequence: TGTGCTAGCAGCTTACTACAGGGGGCTAGGGGGTACGAGCAGTACTTC.

The gene calls are TRBV30 and TRBJ2-7, with D perhaps matching TRBD1 (6 bases). Germline CDR1 GTSNPN, CDR2 SVGIG (reference sequence). V lost 4 bases and J 5 bases, leaving 12 bases between the germline ends. The CDR3 is 12 amino acids. The CDR3 here is CAWTTGLHEQYF. The CDR3 DNA reads as TGTGCCTGGACCACAGGGCTCCACGAGCAGTACTTC. The full variable domain, its missing parts supplied by reference TRBV30 and TRBJ2-7, is SQTIHQWPATLVQPVGSPLSLECTVEGTSNPNLYWYRQAAGRGLQLLFYSVGIGQISSEVPQNLSASRPQDRQFILSSKKLLLSDSGFYLCAWTTGLHEQYFGPGTRLTVT.

The V gene is TRBV7-8, the J gene TRBJ1-5; the match to TRBD1 covers 7 bases. In germline, CDR1 is SGHVS, CDR2 FQNEAQ. The CDR3 runs 14 residues. The J segment lost 2 bases and the V segment lost 4 bases, leaving 2 bases of the junction unmatched. The CDR3 spells CASSYRGGNQPQHF. DNA for the CDR3: TGTGCCAGCAGCTACAGGGGCGGCAATCAGCCCCAGCATTTT.

CDR3: CASTDPFTGYEQYF. CDR3 bases: TGTGCCAGCACGGACCCCTTCACAGGCTACGAGCAGTACTTC. The chain carries TRBV5-8 and TRBJ2-7, with D perhaps matching TRBD1 (5 bases). The CDR3 consists of 14 residues. The germline V gene has CDR1 SGHTS and CDR2 YDEGEE. The germline V and J ends were trimmed by 6 bases and 3 bases, with 16 bases remaining between them.

This chain joins TRBV30 and TRBJ1-3; TRBD1 agrees at 9 bases. CDR3 length equals 14 residues. V lost 7 bases to trimming and J lost 2 bases; unmatched junction nucleotides: 6. CDR1 and CDR2 (germline): GTSNPN, SVGIG (reference sequence). CDR3 protein: CASYRGRTGNTIYF. The CDR3, as DNA: TGTGCCTCATACAGGGGGCGAACTGGAAACACCATATATTTT. The variable domain in full, with the rest retrieved from reference TRBV30 and TRBJ1-3, is SQTIHQWPATLVQPVGSPLSLECTVEGTSNPNLYWYRQAAGRGLQLLFYSVGIGQISSEVPQNLSASRPQDRQFILSSKKLLLSDSGFYLCASYRGRTGNTIYFGEGSWLTVV.

This chain links TRBV11-2 with TRBJ2-7; D is unclear. Germline CDR1 is SGHAT and CDR2 is FQNNGV. Trimming stripped 1 base from V and 3 bases from J, with 4 bases between. There are 12 residues in the CDR3. DNA for the CDR3: TGTGCCAGCAGCTTAGGTCTCTACGAGCAGTACTTC. Amino acids: CASSLGLYEQYF.

The chain couples TRBV4-3 to TRBJ1-2, with D possibly TRBD1 on 5 matching bases. The CDR3 consists of 13 residues. V dropped 0 bases and J dropped 6 bases, with 8 bases sitting between them. The V gene's germline CDR1 is LGHNA and CDR2 YSLEER. The CDR3 reads CASSQDPGDGYTF. The CDR3 nucleotides read TGCGCCAGCAGCCAAGATCCGGGGGATGGCTACACCTTC.

The CDR3 loop is CASSQEGQGRETQYF. The CDR3 DNA follows: TGCGCCAGCAGCCAAGAGGGACAGGGTAGAGAGACCCAGTACTTC. This chain connects TRBV4-3 to TRBJ2-5, with 9 bases lining up with TRBD1. The CDR3 spans 15 residues. J gave up 4 bases and V 0 bases, and 3 bases lay outside the gene matches. Germline assignment: CDR1 LGHNA and CDR2 YSLEER.

The chain employs TRBV9 and TRBJ2-7; 9 bases line up with TRBD2. Germline trimming cut 0 bases from V and 2 bases from J; bases unmatched to any gene: 6. Germline lookup yields CDR1 SGDLS and CDR2 YYNGEE. The CDR3 sequence is 16 residues long. The CDR3 here is CASSVVGTSGPYEQYF. DNA for the CDR3: TGTGCCAGCAGCGTAGTGGGAACTAGCGGGCCCTACGAGCAGTACTTC.